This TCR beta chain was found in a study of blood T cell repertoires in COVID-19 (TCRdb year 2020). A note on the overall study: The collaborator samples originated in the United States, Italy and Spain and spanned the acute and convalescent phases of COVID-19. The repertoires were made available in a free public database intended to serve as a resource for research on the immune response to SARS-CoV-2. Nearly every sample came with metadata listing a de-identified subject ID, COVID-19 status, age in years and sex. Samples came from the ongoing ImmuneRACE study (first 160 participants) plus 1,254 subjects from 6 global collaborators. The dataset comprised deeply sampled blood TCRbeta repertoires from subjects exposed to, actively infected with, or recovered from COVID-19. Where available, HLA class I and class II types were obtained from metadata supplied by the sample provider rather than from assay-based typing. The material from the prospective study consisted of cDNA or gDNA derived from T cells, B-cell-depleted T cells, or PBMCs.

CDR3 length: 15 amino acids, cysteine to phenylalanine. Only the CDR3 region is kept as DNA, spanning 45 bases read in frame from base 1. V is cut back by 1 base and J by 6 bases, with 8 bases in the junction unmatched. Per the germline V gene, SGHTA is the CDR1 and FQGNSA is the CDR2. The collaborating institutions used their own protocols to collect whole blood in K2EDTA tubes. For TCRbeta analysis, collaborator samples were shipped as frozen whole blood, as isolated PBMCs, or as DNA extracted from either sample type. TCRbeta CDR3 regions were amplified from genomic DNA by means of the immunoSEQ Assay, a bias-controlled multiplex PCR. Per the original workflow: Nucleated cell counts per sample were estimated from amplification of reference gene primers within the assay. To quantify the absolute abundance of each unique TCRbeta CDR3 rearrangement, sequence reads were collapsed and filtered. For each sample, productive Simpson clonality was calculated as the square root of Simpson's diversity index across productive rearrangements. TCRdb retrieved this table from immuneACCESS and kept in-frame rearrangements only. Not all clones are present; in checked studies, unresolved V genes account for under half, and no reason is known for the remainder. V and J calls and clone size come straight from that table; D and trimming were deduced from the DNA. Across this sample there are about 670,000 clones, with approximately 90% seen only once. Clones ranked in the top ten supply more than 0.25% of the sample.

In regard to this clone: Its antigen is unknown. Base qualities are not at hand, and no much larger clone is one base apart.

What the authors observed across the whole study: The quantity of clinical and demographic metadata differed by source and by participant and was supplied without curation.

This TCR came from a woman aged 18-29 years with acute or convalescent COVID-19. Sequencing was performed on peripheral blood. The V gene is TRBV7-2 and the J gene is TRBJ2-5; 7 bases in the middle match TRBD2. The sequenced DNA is TGTGCCAGCAGCTTAGTCGGGGGAGGGGCTCAGACCCAGTACTTC. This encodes CASSLVGGGAQTQYF.